This record concerns one TCR beta chain sequence. This clone's antigen is unknown. Within one base of it there is no much larger clone, and no base qualities were kept. Trimming takes 4 bases from V and 5 bases from J, and the germline ends sit 10 bases apart. CDR1 and CDR2 are drawn from the germline V gene: KGHDR, SFDVKD. Including the terminal cysteine and phenylalanine, the CDR3 comprises 13 residues. Only the CDR3 part of the read is kept: 39 bases, read in frame from the first base. TCRbeta CDR3 regions were amplified from genomic DNA using the immunoSEQ Assay, a bias-controlled multiplex PCR. Regarding the original processing steps: The number of nucleated cells in each sample was estimated from the amplification of reference gene primers within the assay. Sequence reads were collapsed and filtered to measure the absolute abundance of every unique TCRbeta CDR3 rearrangement. For each sample, productive Simpson clonality was calculated as the square root of Simpson's diversity index across productive rearrangements. TCRdb carries this immuneACCESS record with in-frame sequences only. Its versions omit some clonotypes, under half of them owing to an unresolved V gene in the studies checked, with the rest unexplained. The V and J calls and clone size were taken over from that table, and D and trimming were inferred from the DNA. The sample data list about 120,000 clones, and less than 90% of these were observed just once. Together, the top ten hold under 13% of the sample.

The source of the sample is a study of blood T cell repertoires in COVID-19 (dated by TCRdb to the early 2020s). Regarding the complete study: Samples from collaborators originated in the United States, Italy and Spain and spanned both the acute and convalescent phases of COVID-19. The prospective study material was composed of cDNA or gDNA derived from T cells, B-cell-depleted T cells, or PBMCs. The dataset comprised deeply sampled blood TCRbeta repertoires from subjects exposed to, actively infected with, or recovered from COVID-19. The repertoires were released in a freely available public database meant as a resource for research on the immune response to SARS-CoV-2. The samples were drawn from the first 160 participants of the ongoing ImmuneRACE study and from 950 to 1,500 subjects provided by 6 global collaborators. The sample metadata nearly always contained a de-identified subject ID, COVID-19 status, age in years and sex. HLA class I and class II types, where available, came from metadata supplied by the sample provider rather than from assay-based typing.

Collaborating institutions collected whole blood in K2EDTA tubes following their own protocols. For TCRbeta analysis, collaborators shipped samples in one of three forms: frozen whole blood, isolated PBMCs, or DNA extracted from either of those sample types. What the study reported, not specific to this receptor: The amount of clinical and demographic metadata varied by source and participant and was provided uncurated.

This sequence was found in an elderly man with acute or convalescent COVID-19. The V and J segments used are TRBV24-1 and TRBJ2-5; 6 matching bases give a weak D call of TRBD1. Sequenced material: peripheral blood. The base sequence is TGTGCCACCAGTGAGCCCACAGGGGAGACCCAGTACTTC. Its protein product is CATSEPTGETQYF.